This T cell receptor beta chain was recovered during a study of T-cell reconstitution after alpha-beta-depleted transplantation in children. Study-level points and caveats: When one year had passed after transplant, most T-cell counts and diversity came from newly produced T cells. Reportedly, roughly two months post-transplant, alpha-beta T cells arose from several hundred expanded graft clones. Diversity of TCRbeta at day 60 was high in some patients, arising from surviving recipient T cells and thymic progenitors.

Preparing the TCRbeta library involved the use of unique molecular identifiers. TCRdb re-analysed the PCR reads in MiXCR, keeping a single row per CDR3 protein. The profile shows about 420,000 distinct CDR3 sequences, 15% to 20% of them singletons. This clonotype was picked up a small number of times. Its specificity is not known. Trimming removed 5 bases at V and 8 bases at J, with 14 bases between. The CDR3 is made up of 13 amino acids. Per the germline V gene, CDR1 is SEHNR and CDR2 is FQNEAQ (reference sequence). This clonotype was sampled from a boy younger than two who had a stem cell transplant for Wiskott-Aldrich syndrome, so the T cells may come from the graft donor. Sequencing used PBMCs, mostly from graft donor cells, obtained 360 days after TCRalphabeta/CD19-depleted stem cell transplant. The chain couples TRBV7-9 to TRBJ2-3; D ambiguous. The CDR3 here is CASSRALVLTQYF. CDR3 sequence (DNA): TGTGCCAGCAGCCGCGCGTTGGTCCTTACGCAGTATTTT.